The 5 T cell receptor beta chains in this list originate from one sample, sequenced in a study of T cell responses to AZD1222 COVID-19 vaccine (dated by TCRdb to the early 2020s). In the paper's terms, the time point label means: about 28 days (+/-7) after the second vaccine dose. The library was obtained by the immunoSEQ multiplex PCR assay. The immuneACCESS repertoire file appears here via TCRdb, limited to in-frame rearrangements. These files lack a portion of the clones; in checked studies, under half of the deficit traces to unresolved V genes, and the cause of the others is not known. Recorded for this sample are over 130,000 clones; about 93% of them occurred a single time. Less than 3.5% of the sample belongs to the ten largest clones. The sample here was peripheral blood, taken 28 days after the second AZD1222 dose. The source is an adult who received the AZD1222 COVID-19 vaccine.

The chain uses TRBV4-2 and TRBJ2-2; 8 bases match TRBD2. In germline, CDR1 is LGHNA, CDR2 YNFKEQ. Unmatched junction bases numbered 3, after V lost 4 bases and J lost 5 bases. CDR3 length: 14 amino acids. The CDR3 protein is CASSLAGRTGELFF. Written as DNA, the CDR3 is TGTGCCAGCAGCCTAGCGGGAAGAACCGGGGAGCTGTTTTTT.

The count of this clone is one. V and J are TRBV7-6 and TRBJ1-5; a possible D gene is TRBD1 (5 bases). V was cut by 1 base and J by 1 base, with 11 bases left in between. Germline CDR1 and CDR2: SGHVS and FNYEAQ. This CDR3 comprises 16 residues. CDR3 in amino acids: CASSLEQAGSNQPQHF. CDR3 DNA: TGTGCCAGCAGCTTAGAGCAGGCAGGGAGCAATCAGCCCCAGCATTTT.

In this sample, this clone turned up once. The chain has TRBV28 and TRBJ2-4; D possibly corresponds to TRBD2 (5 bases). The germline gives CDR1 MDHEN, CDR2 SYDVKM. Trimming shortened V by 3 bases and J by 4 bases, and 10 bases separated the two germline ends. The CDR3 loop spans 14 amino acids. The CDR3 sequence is CASSFLGGKNIQYF. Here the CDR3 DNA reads TGTGCCAGCAGTTTCTTGGGCGGGAAAAACATTCAGTACTTC.

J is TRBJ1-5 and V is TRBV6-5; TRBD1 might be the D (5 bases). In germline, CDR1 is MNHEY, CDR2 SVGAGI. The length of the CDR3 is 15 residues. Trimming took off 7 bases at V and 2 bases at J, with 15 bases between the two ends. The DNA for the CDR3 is TGTGCCAGCATGCTGGGGGTAGAACGCAATCAGCCCCAGCATTTT. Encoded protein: CASMLGVERNQPQHF.

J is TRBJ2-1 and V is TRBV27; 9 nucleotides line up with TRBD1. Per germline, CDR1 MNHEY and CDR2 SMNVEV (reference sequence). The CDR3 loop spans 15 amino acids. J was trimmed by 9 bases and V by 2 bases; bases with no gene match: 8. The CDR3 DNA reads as TGTGCCAGCAGTTTAGAGGACAGGGGATTCGGTGAGCAGTTCTTC. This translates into CASSLEDRGFGEQFF.